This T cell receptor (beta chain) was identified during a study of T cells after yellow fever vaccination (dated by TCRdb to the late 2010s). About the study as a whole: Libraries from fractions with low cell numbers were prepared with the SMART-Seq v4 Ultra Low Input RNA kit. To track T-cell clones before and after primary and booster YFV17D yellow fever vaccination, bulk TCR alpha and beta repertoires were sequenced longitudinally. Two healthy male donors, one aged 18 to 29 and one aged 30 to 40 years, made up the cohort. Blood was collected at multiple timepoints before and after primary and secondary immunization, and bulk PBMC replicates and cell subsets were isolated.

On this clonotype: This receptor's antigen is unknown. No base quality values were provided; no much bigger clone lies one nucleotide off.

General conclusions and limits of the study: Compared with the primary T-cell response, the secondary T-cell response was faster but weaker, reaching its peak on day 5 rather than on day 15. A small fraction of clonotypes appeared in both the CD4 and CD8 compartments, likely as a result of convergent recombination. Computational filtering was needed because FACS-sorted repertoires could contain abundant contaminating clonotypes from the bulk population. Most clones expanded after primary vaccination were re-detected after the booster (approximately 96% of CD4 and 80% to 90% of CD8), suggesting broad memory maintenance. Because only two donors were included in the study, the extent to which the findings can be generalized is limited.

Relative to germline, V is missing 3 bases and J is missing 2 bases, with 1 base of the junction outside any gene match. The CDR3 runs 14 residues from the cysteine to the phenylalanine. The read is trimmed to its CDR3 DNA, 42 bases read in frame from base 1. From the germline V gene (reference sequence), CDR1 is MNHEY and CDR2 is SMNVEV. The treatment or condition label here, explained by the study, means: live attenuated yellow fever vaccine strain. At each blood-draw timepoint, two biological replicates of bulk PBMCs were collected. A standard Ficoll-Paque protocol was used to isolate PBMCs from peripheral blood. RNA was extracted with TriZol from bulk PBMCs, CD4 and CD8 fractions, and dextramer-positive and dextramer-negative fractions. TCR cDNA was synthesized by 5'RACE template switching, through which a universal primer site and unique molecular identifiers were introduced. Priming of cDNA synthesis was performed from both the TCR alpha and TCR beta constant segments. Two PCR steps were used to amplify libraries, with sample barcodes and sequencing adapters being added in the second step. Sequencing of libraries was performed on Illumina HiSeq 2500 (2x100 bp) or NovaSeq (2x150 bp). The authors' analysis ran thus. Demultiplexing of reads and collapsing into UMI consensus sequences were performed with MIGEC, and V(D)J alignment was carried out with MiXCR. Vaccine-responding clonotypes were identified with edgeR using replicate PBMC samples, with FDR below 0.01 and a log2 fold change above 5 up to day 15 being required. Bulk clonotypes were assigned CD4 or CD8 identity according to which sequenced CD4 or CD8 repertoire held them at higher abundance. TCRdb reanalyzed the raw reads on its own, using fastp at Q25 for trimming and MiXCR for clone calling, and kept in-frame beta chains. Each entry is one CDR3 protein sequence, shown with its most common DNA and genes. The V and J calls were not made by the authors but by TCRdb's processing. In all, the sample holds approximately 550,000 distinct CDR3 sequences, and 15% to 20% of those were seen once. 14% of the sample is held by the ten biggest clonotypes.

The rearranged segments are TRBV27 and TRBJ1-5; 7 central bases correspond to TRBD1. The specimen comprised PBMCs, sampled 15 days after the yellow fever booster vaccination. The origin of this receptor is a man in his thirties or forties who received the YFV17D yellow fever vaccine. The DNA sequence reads TGTGCCAGCAGTTTCCAGGGGGGCAATCAGCCCCAGCATTTT. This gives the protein CASSFQGGNQPQHF.